This TCR beta chain is drawn from a study of T cell responses to AZD1222 COVID-19 vaccine. Regarding the study as a whole: Targeting of unmutated variant regions was reportedly seen in nearly half of spike-specific TCRs. Researchers report vaccine-associated CD4 TCRs spanning spike, with dominance at 160-218 and 743-854. Baseline testing showed seropositivity in only five or six AZD1222 recipients.

As to this clone: Its antigen remains unidentified.

The assay was immunoSEQ multiplex PCR, and TCRdb's table has in-frame clones only and misses some. The profile shows 100,000 to 150,000 clones, over 75% of them singletons. This sequence originates from an adult in good health. Sequenced material: peripheral blood, taken on day 0 of AZD1222 vaccination.

Written as DNA, the CDR3 is TGTGCCAGCAGCCTGACTAACTACGAGCACCAGTACTTC. It is translated as CASSLTNYEHQYF. The chain joins TRBV3-1 (or the pseudogene TRBV3-2) to TRBJ2-7, with a possible D match to TRBD2 (5 bases). V gave up 4 bases and J gave up 10 bases, with 17 bases separating them. Germline V gene data show CDR1 as LGHDT and CDR2 as YNNKEL (reference sequence). The CDR3 totals 13 residues.